Listed below are T cell receptor beta chains from one sample, sequenced in a study of PD-1 blockade in classical Hodgkin lymphoma. TCRdb's table, derived via immunoSEQ multiplex PCR, lists solely in-frame clones and lacks some. The table shows more than 90,000 clones, with about three quarters occurring only once. The sample here was peripheral blood mononuclear cells (PBMCs), taken before the fourth cycle of nivolumab. These receptor sequences come from a human donor with classical Hodgkin lymphoma. The CDR3 runs from the conserved cysteine through the conserved F or W. D genes are given only for firm matches. Clone size, where shown, is once, few, many, or a class for clones that have expanded.

V	J	D	length	size	CDR3	DNA
TRBV18	TRBJ1-5	.	17	.	CASSLGVRTTSNQPQHF	TGTGCCAGCTCACTCGGGGTTAGGACAACTAGCAATCAGCCCCAGCATTTT
TRBV7-2	TRBJ2-5	TRBD1	16	.	CASSWPGTARGETQYF	TGTGCCAGCAGCTGGCCTGGGACAGCCCGAGGGGAGACCCAGTACTTC
TRBV6-1	TRBJ1-3	.	15	.	CASSEAQAVGNTIYF	TGTGCCAGCAGTGAAGCGCAGGCAGTTGGAAACACCATATATTTT
TRBV6-6	TRBJ2-2	.	15	once	CASSYQGLSTGELFF	TGTGCCAGCAGTTACCAGGGGTTGAGCACCGGGGAGCTGTTTTTT
TRBV10-3	TRBJ2-2	TRBD2	18	.	CAISESHGTSGSLGELFF	TGTGCCATCAGTGAGTCACATGGGACTAGCGGGTCCTTGGGGGAGCTGTTTTTT
TRBV5-8	TRBJ2-1	TRBD2	14	.	CASSLGTTLTEQFF	TGTGCCAGCAGCCTCGGGACTACCCTGACTGAGCAGTTCTTC
TRBV6-5	TRBJ1-2	TRBD1	13	.	CASRVGTDYGYTF	TGTGCCAGCAGAGTAGGGACAGACTATGGCTACACCTTC
TRBV11-2	TRBJ1-6	.	14	.	CASSPRTAASPLHF	TGTGCCAGCAGCCCTCGGACGGCAGCTTCACCCCTCCACTTT
TRBV5-6	TRBJ1-1	TRBD1	15	.	CASSKRTGYSTEAFF	TGTGCCAGCAGTAAGAGGACAGGGTATTCCACTGAAGCTTTCTTT
TRBV5-1	TRBJ1-1	TRBD1	16	.	CASSQDGQGGDTEAFF	TGCGCCAGCAGCCAAGATGGACAGGGTGGGGACACTGAAGCTTTCTTT
TRBV19	TRBJ1-6	.	14	.	CASSMRGRNSPLHF	TGTGCCAGTAGTATGCGGGGGAGGAATTCACCCCTCCACTTT
TRBV7-8	TRBJ2-1	.	14	.	CASSLDGSYNEQFF	TGTGCCAGCAGCTTAGATGGCTCCTACAATGAGCAGTTCTTC
TRBV5-4	TRBJ2-7	.	12	.	CASSSAGYEQYF	TGTGCCAGCAGCTCGGCAGGGTACGAGCAGTACTTC
TRBV27	TRBJ2-4	.	14	.	CASSLNGDKNIQYF	TGTGCCAGCAGTTTAAACGGTGACAAAAACATTCAGTACTTC
TRBV2	TRBJ2-3	TRBD2	14	once	CASKLAGEEDTQYF	TGTGCCAGCAAACTAGCGGGAGAGGAAGATACGCAGTATTTT
TRBV2	TRBJ1-5	.	15	few	CASSVGGYSNQPQHF	TGTGCCAGCAGTGTGGGGGGGTATAGCAATCAGCCCCAGCATTTT
TRBV19	TRBJ2-2	TRBD1	16	.	CASSSPGQGSPGELFF	TGTGCCAGTAGTAGTCCGGGACAGGGATCGCCCGGGGAGCTGTTTTTT
TRBV4-1	TRBJ1-6	TRBD1	15	once	CASRDRVYNNSPLHF	TGCGCCAGCAGAGACAGGGTATACAATAATTCACCCCTCCACTTT
TRBV11-1	TRBJ1-1	.	13	.	CASSYQRQFEAFF	TGTGCCAGCAGCTACCAGAGACAGTTTGAAGCTTTCTTT
TRBV5-6	TRBJ2-7	TRBD2	16	.	CASSLDRTRRGRGIAF	TGTGCCAGCAGCTTGGACCGGACTAGACGGGGAAGGGGAATAGCTTTC
TRBV6-1	TRBJ1-2	.	11	few	CASTGPWGYTF	TGTGCCAGCACGGGTCCTTGGGGCTACACCTTC
TRBV6-4	TRBJ2-3	TRBD2	15	.	CASSGGDTSTDTQYF	TGTGCCAGCAGCGGGGGGGATACTAGCACAGATACGCAGTATTTT
TRBV19	TRBJ1-3	TRBD1	13	few	CASRTGSGNTIYF	TGTGCCAGTCGGACAGGGTCTGGAAACACCATATATTTT
TRBV6-4	TRBJ1-2	.	15	.	CASSPMDGANYGYTF	TGTGCCAGCTCACCGATGGACGGAGCTAACTATGGCTACACCTTC
TRBV27	TRBJ1-4	.	17	.	CASSRLHTGARGEKLFF	TGTGCCAGCAGCCGACTACACACCGGGGCACGAGGTGAAAAACTGTTTTTT
TRBV21-1	TRBJ1-2	.	16	few	CASSKSRRDREYGYTF	TGTGCCAGCAGCAAAAGCAGGAGGGACAGGGAATATGGCTACACCTTC
TRBV10-3	TRBJ2-2	.	15	.	CAISEWMANTGELFF	TGTGCCATCAGTGAGTGGATGGCTAACACCGGGGAGCTGTTTTTT
TRBV2	TRBJ2-7	.	13	.	CASRGPISYEQYF	TGTGCCAGCAGGGGGCCGATCTCCTACGAGCAGTACTTC
TRBV6-1	TRBJ2-5	.	13	.	CASLGGRKETQYF	TGTGCCAGCCTCGGGGGCCGCAAAGAGACCCAGTACTTC
TRBV21-1	TRBJ2-1	.	17	.	CASSKEGITGVRGEQFF	TGTGCCAGCAGCAAAGAGGGGATAACGGGAGTGAGGGGTGAGCAGTTCTTC
TRBV7-2	TRBJ1-3	TRBD1	15	.	CASSLATGVGNTIYF	TGTGCCAGCAGCTTAGCGACAGGGGTCGGAAACACCATATATTTT
TRBV10-2	TRBJ1-5	.	14	once	CASSGAASNQPQHF	TGCGCCAGCAGTGGGGCAGCTAGCAATCAGCCCCAGCATTTT
TRBV18	TRBJ2-1	TRBD1	15	.	CASSPAGTATNEQFF	TGTGCCAGCTCACCAGCCGGGACAGCAACTAATGAGCAGTTCTTC
TRBV10-3	TRBJ2-3	.	13	.	CAISESRADTQYF	TGTGCCATCAGTGAGTCCCGAGCAGATACGCAGTATTTT
TRBV19	TRBJ2-3	.	16	.	CASSIGVAVGTDTQYF	TGTGCCAGTAGTATTGGAGTAGCGGTGGGCACAGATACGCAGTATTTT
TRBV7-9	TRBJ2-7	TRBD1	13	.	CASSDRVFDEQYF	TGTGCCAGCAGCGACAGGGTTTTCGACGAGCAGTACTTC
TRBV5-1	TRBJ2-5	TRBD2	19	.	CASRSLGASGGEHQETQYF	TGCGCCAGCAGAAGCTTGGGAGCTAGCGGGGGCGAACACCAAGAGACCCAGTACTTC
TRBV5-1	TRBJ1-1	.	14	.	CASSSGAGDTEAFF	TGCGCCAGCAGCTCGGGAGCGGGGGACACTGAAGCTTTCTTT
TRBV5-1	TRBJ1-1	.	14	few	CASSSDTGNTEAFF	TGCGCCAGCAGCTCCGATACAGGTAACACTGAAGCTTTCTTT
TRBV11-2	TRBJ1-1	TRBD1	15	few	CASSFSRGVNTEAFF	TGTGCCAGCAGCTTTTCCAGGGGGGTGAACACTGAAGCTTTCTTT
TRBV7-8	TRBJ2-5	TRBD1	14	.	CASSLDRGGETQYF	TGTGCCAGCAGCCTGGACAGGGGAGGGGAGACCCAGTACTTC
TRBV7-6	TRBJ1-3	.	14	.	CASSISGAGNTIYF	TGTGCCAGCAGCATCTCAGGGGCTGGAAACACCATATATTTT
TRBV2	TRBJ2-5	.	13	.	CASSPREVETQYF	TGTGCCAGCAGTCCCAGGGAAGTAGAGACCCAGTACTTC
TRBV30	TRBJ2-3	.	13	.	CAWSDGWADTQYF	TGTGCCTGGAGCGACGGATGGGCAGATACGCAGTATTTT
TRBV7-2	TRBJ2-7	.	14	.	CASSLFRGRYEQYF	TGTGCCAGCAGCCTGTTTCGAGGGAGATACGAGCAGTACTTC